Presented here are 32 T cell receptor beta chains from one specimen sequenced in a study of stem cell transplantation in POMP-related autoinflammatory disease. The repertoire was sequenced with immunoSEQ multiplex PCR; TCRdb's copy has only in-frame clones and lacks some. This sample has over 30,000 clones; roughly 88% occur once, and the top ten carry approximately 0.72%. The starting material was CD4+ T cells from PBMCs, obtained before stem cell transplantation. Receptors originate from a human donor with POMP-related autoinflammation and immune dysregulation (PRAID).

The chain combines TRBV19 with TRBJ2-3; possibly TRBD1 for D (6 bases). The CDR3 has 15 amino acids. The germline CDR1 and CDR2 sequences are LNHDA and SQIVND (reference sequence). Trimming stripped 1 base from V and 5 bases from J, with 13 bases between. The CDR3 sequence is CASSIGHRAGDTQYF. Written as DNA, the CDR3 is TGTGCCAGTAGTATAGGGCACAGGGCGGGAGATACGCAGTATTTT.

The chain employs TRBV6-5 and TRBJ1-3, with TRBD1 as a possible D gene (5 bases). Deletions cut 6 bases from V and 1 base from J, with 7 bases between. Germline V lookup: CDR1 MNHEY, CDR2 SVGAGI. The CDR3 contains 13 residues. The CDR3 DNA reads as TGTGCCAGCAGGACAGCTTCTGGAAACACCATATATTTT. Its translation: CASRTASGNTIYF.

The gene calls are TRBV11-2 and TRBJ2-5; 13 positions agree with TRBD2. The germline V gene encodes CDR1 SGHAT and CDR2 FQNNGV. The CDR3 length is 16 residues. V lost 1 base to trimming and J lost 5 bases; unmatched junction nucleotides: 4. The CDR3 DNA follows: TGTGCCAGCAGCTTAGGGACTAGCGGGGGAAGGGAGACCCAGTACTTC. Translating it yields CASSLGTSGGRETQYF.

V and J are TRBV9 and TRBJ2-5, with 9 bases identical to TRBD2. Looked up from germline, CDR1 is SGDLS and CDR2 is YYNGEE. CDR3 size: 15 residues. Germline trimming cut 5 bases from V and 5 bases from J; bases unmatched to any gene: 10. The CDR3 nucleotides are TGTGCCAGCAGTGAGGGTCCAGCGGGGGGTGAGACCCAGTACTTC. It encodes CASSEGPAGGETQYF.

This clone appeared a single time. This chain connects TRBV5-1 to TRBJ2-5, with 10 bases that match TRBD2. The germline CDR1 and CDR2 sequences are SGHRS and YFSETQ. The CDR3 sequence is 13 residues long. Trimming cost V 5 bases and J 4 bases; bases outside gene matches: 2. DNA of the CDR3: TGCGCCAGCAGGGTAGCGGGGGGAGAGACCCAGTACTTC. Amino acid sequence: CASRVAGGETQYF.

The chain links TRBV5-1 to TRBJ2-5, with 10 bases matching TRBD1. The better agreement between TRBJ2-7 and the DNA end casts doubt on the J call. Per the germline V gene, CDR1 is SGHRS and CDR2 is YFSETQ. This CDR3 is built from 14 residues. CDR3: CASSLGDRGAEQYF. The CDR3 bases are TGCGCCAGCAGCTTGGGGGACAGGGGCGCCGAGCAGTACTTC.

This chain uses TRBV10-1 with TRBJ2-2; D gene uncertain. V dropped 6 bases and J dropped 0 bases, with 8 bases sitting between them. CDR1 and CDR2 from the germline V gene are WNHNN and SYGVQD (reference sequence). The CDR3 extends over 14 amino acids. CDR3 sequence reads: CASRELANTGELFF. In DNA form, the CDR3 reads TGCGCCAGCAGAGAACTCGCGAACACCGGGGAGCTGTTTTTT.

The V call is TRBV30, the J call TRBJ2-1; weak D call: TRBD2 (6 bases). Germline-derived CDR1 and CDR2 are GTSNPN and SVGIG (reference sequence). V was clipped by 8 bases and J by 0 bases, with 20 bases between them. This CDR3 is built from 16 residues. In DNA, the CDR3 is TGTGCCGCCAGATGGTGGCTAGCGCCCTCCTACAATGAGCAGTTCTTC. It specifies CAARWWLAPSYNEQFF.

J is TRBJ2-5 and V is TRBV7-9, with 10 bases matching TRBD1. Germline values: CDR1 SEHNR, CDR2 FQNEAQ (reference sequence). V lost 1 base and J lost 4; bases outside the gene matches: 0. The length of the CDR3 is 14 residues. The CDR3 nucleotides read TGTGCCAGCAGCTTAGGGACAGGGGGAGAGACCCAGTACTTC. Protein sequence: CASSLGTGGETQYF.

This clone appeared once. This chain links TRBV4-2 with TRBJ2-1; 13 bases align to TRBD2. The junction had 10 bases not matched to a gene; V was cut back by 4 bases and J by 10 bases. Germline V gene data show CDR1 as LGHNA and CDR2 as YNFKEQ. The CDR3 is made up of 16 amino acids. The CDR3 DNA reads as TGTGCCAGCAGCCTCCTCACTAGCGGGAGGGCAAAGGAGCAGTTCTTC. It is translated as CASSLLTSGRAKEQFF.

This rearrangement joins TRBV14 to TRBJ2-2; 9 bases are shared with TRBD1. Germline CDR1 reads SGHDN; CDR2 reads FVKESK. The CDR3 runs 17 residues. V trimming: 4 bases; J trimming: 7 bases; junction bases outside the gene matches: 13. The CDR3 is CASSPEDGTGMFGELFF. The CDR3 DNA follows: TGTGCCAGCAGCCCAGAAGACGGGACAGGGATGTTCGGGGAGCTGTTTTTT. Combining the CDR3 with reference TRBV14 and TRBJ2-2 gives the whole variable domain EAGVTQFPSHSVIEKGQTVTLRCDPISGHDNLYWYRRVMGKEIKFLLHFVKESKQDESGMPNNRFLAERTGGTYSTLKVQPAELEDSGVYFCASSPEDGTGMFGELFFGEGSRLTVL.

J is TRBJ2-3 and V is TRBV4-1; D may be TRBD2 (5 bases). The V end lost 1 base, the J end lost 4 bases, and 27 bases lay between the germline ends. The CDR3 is 20 residues long. Germline V CDR1 and CDR2: MGHRA, YSYEKL. The CDR3 loop reads CASSQAIFQRGPGIADTQYF. Written as DNA, the CDR3 is TGCGCCAGCAGCCAAGCCATCTTTCAACGAGGGCCGGGCATCGCAGATACGCAGTATTTT.

This clone has a handful of counts. The V gene is TRBV7-3, the J gene TRBJ1-6; D possibly corresponds to TRBD1 (6 bases). V was trimmed by 2 bases and J by 9 bases, leaving 14 bases between them. Germline values: CDR1 SGHTA, CDR2 FQGTGA. The CDR3 sequence is 15 residues long. In DNA form, the CDR3 reads TGTGCCAGCAGCTTAGTTGCAGGGGCGGGTTCACCCCTCCACTTT. It encodes CASSLVAGAGSPLHF.

This sequence joins TRBV6-5 and TRBJ2-1; D not resolved. Deletions cut 2 bases from V and 10 bases from J, with 15 bases between. The CDR3 loop spans 14 amino acids. Germline lookup yields CDR1 MNHEY and CDR2 SVGAGI. CDR3 amino acids: CASSYPGRTGEQFF. The CDR3 bases are TGTGCCAGCAGTTACCCCGGACGGACGGGCGAGCAGTTCTTC.

This rearrangement joins TRBV5-1 to TRBJ2-5; D remains ambiguous. Germline-derived CDR1 and CDR2 are SGHRS and YFSETQ. The CDR3 loop spans 13 amino acids. The V end lost 3 bases, the J end lost 5 bases, and 11 bases lay between the germline ends. The CDR3 loop reads CASSSSTKETQYF. In DNA, the CDR3 is TGCGCCAGCAGCTCCTCGACGAAGGAGACCCAGTACTTC.

This clone has only one observation. The chain uses TRBV7-7 and TRBJ2-1; D gene ambiguous. The CDR3 length is 13 residues. V lost 1 base and J lost 5, with 6 bases in between. Germline V gene sequence: CDR1 SSHAT, CDR2 FNYEAQ (reference sequence). This CDR3 is CASSLGRNNEQFF. As DNA, the CDR3 is TGTGCCAGCAGCTTAGGCCGCAACAATGAGCAGTTCTTC.

The chain carries TRBV28 and TRBJ2-7; possible D gene TRBD1, 5 bases. The CDR3 has 14 residues. The V end lost 3 bases, the J end lost 2 bases, and 11 bases lay between the germline ends. Germline V gene lookup returns CDR1 MDHEN and CDR2 SYDVKM. This CDR3 is CASSFPGSTYEQYF. CDR3 bases: TGTGCCAGCAGTTTCCCAGGGTCTACCTACGAGCAGTACTTC. Based on the CDR3 plus reference TRBV28 and TRBJ2-7, the full variable domain is DVKVTQSSRYLVKRTGEKVFLECVQDMDHENMFWYRQDPGLGLRLIYFSYDVKMKEKGDIPEGYSVSREKKERFSLILESASTNQTSMYLCASSFPGSTYEQYFGPGTRLTVT.

V is TRBV27 and J is TRBJ1-2; 8 bases map to TRBD1. V lost 0 bases, J lost 5 bases, and 5 bases stayed unmatched. The CDR3 covers 15 residues. Germline assignment: CDR1 MNHEY and CDR2 SMNVEV (reference sequence). The CDR3 nucleotides read TGTGCCAGCAGTTTATCCCGACAGGGGATGTATGGCTACACCTTC. It codes for CASSLSRQGMYGYTF.

The V call is TRBV6-1, the J call TRBJ2-1, with a weak D call TRBD1 (5 bases). The CDR3 is 12 amino acids. V lost 6 bases to trimming and J lost 8 bases, with 11 bases between them. Germline V CDR1 and CDR2: MNHNS, SASEGT. This CDR3 reads CASSLLGDEQFF. CDR3 DNA: TGTGCCAGCAGCCTCCTAGGGGATGAGCAGTTCTTC.

The genes are TRBV10-2 and TRBJ2-3; tentative D call: TRBD2 (6 bases). The V end lost 0 bases, the J end lost 4 bases, and 8 bases lay between the germline ends. The CDR3 sequence is 14 residues long. CDR1 and CDR2 from the germline V gene are WSHSY and SAAADI. The CDR3 coding sequence is TGCGCCAGCAGTGAGTCCTGGGGGGCAGATACGCAGTATTTT. Translation gives CASSESWGADTQYF.

The rearrangement joins TRBV5-4 to TRBJ2-7; 9 bases line up with TRBD1. The CDR3 is 19 residues long. The trim removed 3 bases at V and 2 bases at J, leaving 18 bases unmatched. From germline, CDR1 is SGHNT and CDR2 YYREEE (reference sequence). As DNA, the CDR3 is TGTGCCAGCAGCTCATGGGAGCGACAGGGGGACCCCGTCACCTACGAGCAGTACTTC. It translates to CASSSWERQGDPVTYEQYF. The complete variable domain, with remaining parts taken from reference TRBV5-4 and TRBJ2-7, reads ETGVTQSPTHLIKTRGQQVTLRCSSQSGHNTVSWYQQALGQGPQFIFQYYREEENGRGNFPPRFSGLQFPNYSSELNVNALELDDSALYLCASSSWERQGDPVTYEQYFGPGTRLTVT.

J is TRBJ2-3 and V is TRBV2; a weak D match, TRBD2 (6 bases). V was clipped by 6 bases and J by 8 bases, with 21 bases between them. The CDR3 spans 15 residues. The germline CDR1 and CDR2 sequences are SNHLY and FYNNEI. The CDR3 bases are TGTGCCAGCAGGGCAATTTCAACATCGCGGGGTACGCAGTATTTT. Amino acids: CASRAISTSRGTQYF.

V usage is TRBV5-5 and J usage is TRBJ2-5, with 8 bases that match TRBD2. Losses at the gene ends were 3 bases for V and 5 bases for J; bases not matched to a gene: 9. The CDR3 totals 15 residues. Germline CDR1 reads SGHKS; CDR2 reads YYEKEE (reference sequence). Here the CDR3 DNA reads TGTGCCAGCAGCTCGCCCCGGGTAGCGGGGGAGACCCAGTACTTC. Its translation is CASSSPRVAGETQYF. The full variable domain, in which reference TRBV5-5 and TRBJ2-5 provide the parts outside the CDR3, is DAGVTQSPTHLIKTRGQQVTLRCSPISGHKSVSWYQQVLGQGPQFIFQYYEKEERGRGNFPDRFSARQFPNYSSELNVNALLLGDSALYLCASSSPRVAGETQYFGPGTRLLVL.

This rearrangement joins TRBV2 to TRBJ2-3; 12 nucleotides line up with TRBD2. The CDR3 runs to 15 residues. Germline values: CDR1 SNHLY, CDR2 FYNNEI. V shed 8 bases, J shed 2 bases, and the junction held 5 bases outside the gene matches. The CDR3 sequence is CASRRLAGVTDTQYF. CDR3 sequence (DNA): TGTGCCAGCCGAAGACTAGCGGGAGTCACAGATACGCAGTATTTT.

This chain connects TRBV7-2 to TRBJ1-4; D is perhaps TRBD1 (6 bases). The ends were cut back, 5 bases at V and 0 bases at J, with 13 bases in the middle. Germline CDR1 is SGHTA and CDR2 is FQGNSA. There are 16 residues in the CDR3. CDR3 residues: CASSPQGLATNEKLFF. Here the CDR3 DNA reads TGTGCCAGCAGCCCACAGGGTCTGGCAACTAATGAAAAACTGTTTTTT. The complete variable domain, with remaining parts taken from reference TRBV7-2 and TRBJ1-4, reads GAGVSQSPSNKVTEKGKDVELRCDPISGHTALYWYRQSLGQGLEFLIYFQGNSAPDKSGLPSDRFSAERTGGSVSTLTIQRTQQEDSAVYLCASSPQGLATNEKLFFGSGTQLSVL.

V gene TRBV4-1 combines with J gene TRBJ2-3; 7 positions agree with TRBD1. V was clipped by 4 bases and J by 5 bases; unmatched bases: 12. This CDR3 is built from 16 residues. Germline assignment: CDR1 MGHRA and CDR2 YSYEKL. CDR3 in amino acids: CASSLSGTVHGDTQYF. CDR3 in DNA: TGCGCCAGCAGCCTTTCCGGGACAGTACATGGAGATACGCAGTATTTT.

This sequence joins TRBV28 and TRBJ2-1; D may be TRBD1 or TRBD2 (5 bases each). The V gene lost 2 bases and the J gene lost 4 bases, with 9 bases spanning the gap. Per the germline V gene, CDR1 is MDHEN and CDR2 is SYDVKM. There are 14 residues in the CDR3. In nucleotides, the CDR3 is TGTGCCAGCAGTTTAGGGGGTGGGTACAATGAGCAGTTCTTC. This sequence encodes CASSLGGGYNEQFF.

V is TRBV5-1 and J is TRBJ2-4; D is uncertain. The germline CDR1 and CDR2 sequences are SGHRS and YFSETQ. Between the trimmed V and J ends, which lost 1 base and 2 bases, there was a span of 7 bases. The CDR3 runs 14 residues. The CDR3 loop is CASSLRDPKNIQYF. The CDR3 DNA sequence: TGCGCCAGCAGCTTGAGGGATCCCAAAAACATTCAGTACTTC.

This rearrangement joins TRBV11-2 to TRBJ2-2; no clear D gene. CDR1 SGHAT and CDR2 FQNNGV come from the germline V gene. V was cut by 5 bases and J by 4 bases, with 14 bases left in between. CDR3 size: 15 residues. The CDR3, as DNA: TGTGCCAGCAGCCCCCTGCTGGGTGGCACCGGGGAGCTGTTTTTT. Encoded protein: CASSPLLGGTGELFF.

The V call is TRBV13, the J call TRBJ2-1, with 10 bases matching TRBD2. The CDR3 contains 16 residues. V gave up 5 bases and J gave up 7 bases; unmatched junction bases: 11. Germline loops: CDR1 PRHDT, CDR2 FYEKMQ (reference sequence). This CDR3 reads CASSPPAGGPRNEQFF. CDR3 DNA: TGTGCCAGCAGCCCCCCAGCGGGAGGGCCTCGGAATGAGCAGTTCTTC.

The V call is TRBV7-9, the J call TRBJ2-7; 14 bases agree with TRBD2. V lost 4 bases and J lost 6; bases outside the gene matches: 5. CDR1 SEHNR and CDR2 FQNEAQ come from the germline V gene (reference sequence). The CDR3 loop spans 15 amino acids. The CDR3 loop is CASSSMGLAGVEQYF. CDR3 bases: TGTGCCAGCAGCTCCATGGGACTAGCGGGAGTCGAGCAGTACTTC.

The CDR3 is CSVVINSGLPGEAFF. Written as DNA, the CDR3 is TGCAGCGTTGTAATCAACTCAGGCCTTCCCGGCGAAGCTTTCTTT. The chain joins TRBV29-1 to TRBJ1-1; D unclear. Germline V gene data show CDR1 as SQVTM and CDR2 as ANQGSEA. V lost 4 bases to trimming and J lost 8 bases, with 23 bases between them. The CDR3 is made up of 15 amino acids.